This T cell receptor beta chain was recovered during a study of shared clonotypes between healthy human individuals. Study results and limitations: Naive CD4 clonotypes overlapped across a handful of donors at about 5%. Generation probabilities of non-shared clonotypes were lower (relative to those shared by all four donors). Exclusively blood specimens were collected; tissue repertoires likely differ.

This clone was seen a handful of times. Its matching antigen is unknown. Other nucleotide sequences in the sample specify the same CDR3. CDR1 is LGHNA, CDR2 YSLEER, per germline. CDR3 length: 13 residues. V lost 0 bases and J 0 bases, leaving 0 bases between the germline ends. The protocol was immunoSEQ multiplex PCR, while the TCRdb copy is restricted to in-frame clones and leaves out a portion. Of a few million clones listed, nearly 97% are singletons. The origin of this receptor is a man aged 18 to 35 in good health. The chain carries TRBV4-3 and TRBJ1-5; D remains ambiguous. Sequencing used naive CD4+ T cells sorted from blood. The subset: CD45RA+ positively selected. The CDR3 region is CASSQDSNQPQHF. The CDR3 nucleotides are TGCGCCAGCAGCCAAGATAGCAATCAGCCCCAGCATTTT.